The present TCR beta chain was sequenced within a study of blood T cell repertoires in COVID-19. As for the study in general: Whether acute or convalescent, the COVID-19 samples came from the United States, Italy and Spain. The cDNA or gDNA used as material had been derived from T cells, B-cell-depleted T cells, or PBMCs.

V lost 6 bases and J 7 bases, leaving 13 bases between the germline ends. CDR3 size: 12 residues. Per germline, CDR1 SGHNT and CDR2 YYREEE (reference sequence). Study processing details: Quantification of nucleated cells was approximated via reference gene primer amplification. Clones were read by immunoSEQ multiplex PCR, and TCRdb kept only the in-frame ones, dropping some. V and J calls and clone size follow that table, whereas D and trimming were derived from the DNA. The sample holds 95,000 to 110,000 clones, approximately 84% seen once. Sequencing was carried out using peripheral blood. V usage is TRBV5-4 and J usage is TRBJ1-2; no definite D call. This receptor was obtained from a human donor in a cohort sampled during active COVID-19. CDR3 sequence reads: CASTSSVTGYTF. CDR3 nucleotide sequence: TGTGCCAGCACTTCGTCGGTAACTGGCTACACCTTC.